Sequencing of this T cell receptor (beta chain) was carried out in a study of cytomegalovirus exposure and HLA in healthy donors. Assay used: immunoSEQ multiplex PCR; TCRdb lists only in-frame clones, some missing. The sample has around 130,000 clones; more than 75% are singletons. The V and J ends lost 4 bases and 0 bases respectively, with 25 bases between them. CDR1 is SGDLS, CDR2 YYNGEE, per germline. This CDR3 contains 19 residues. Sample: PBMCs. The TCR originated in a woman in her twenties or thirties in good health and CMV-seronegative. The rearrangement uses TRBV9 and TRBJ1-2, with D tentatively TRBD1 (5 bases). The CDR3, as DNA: TGTGCCAGCAGCCCGGGAGCCCTCGAAGGCTTGGGGGCTAACTATGGCTACACCTTC. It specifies CASSPGALEGLGANYGYTF.